The rows below give T cell receptor beta chains drawn from one sample of a study of OX40 agonist ivuxolimab in advanced cancers. Clones were sequenced by immunoSEQ multiplex PCR, and TCRdb holds only the in-frame ones, with some missing. The data hold some 80,000 clones, with 85% to 95% observed a single time. Here the sequenced sample was CD4+ or CD8+ T cells sorted from blood, taken in a trial of the OX40 agonist ivuxolimab. These receptor sequences come from an adult with an advanced solid tumor such as melanoma, head and neck, liver or kidney cancer. The CDR3 runs from the conserved cysteine through the conserved F or W. The D gene is left open where the match is weak. Expanded clones get a size class; other rows say once, few or many, or leave the size out.

TRBV7-9	.	.	TRBJ1-1	TGTGCCAGCAGCCTAGATAACACTGAAGCTTTCTTT	CASSLDNTEAFF
TRBV13	TRBD1	once	TRBJ2-7	TGTGCCAGCAGCTTAGCCGGGACAGCCTACGAGCAGTACTTC	CASSLAGTAYEQYF
TRBV2	.	.	TRBJ2-3	TGTGCCAGCAGTGAACCGACCGGTCAGGGCGGAGATACGCAGTATTTT	CASSEPTGQGGDTQYF
TRBV6-1	.	once	TRBJ1-2	TGTGCCAGCAGTGAACTGTTGGGACCGCTCTATGGCTACACCTTC	CASSELLGPLYGYTF
TRBV6-5	TRBD2	.	TRBJ2-3	TGTGCCAGCAGTTACTCGCGGGGGAACACAGATACGCAGTATTTT	CASSYSRGNTDTQYF
TRBV11-2	TRBD1	.	TRBJ2-1	TGTGCCAGCAGCCTCACAGGGGGCGCCTACAATGAGCAGTTCTTC	CASSLTGGAYNEQFF
TRBV6-6	TRBD1	.	TRBJ2-7	TGTGCCAGCAACGGAAGGGGGCTCCCCTACGAGCAGTACTTC	CASNGRGLPYEQYF
TRBV11-2	.	.	TRBJ2-4	TGTGCCAGCAGCTTAGATGGGCAGGGTAGCATTCAGTACTTC	CASSLDGQGSIQYF
TRBV6-5	.	.	TRBJ2-3	TGTGCCAGCAGTTCTATAGGGGAAGGCACAGATACGCAGTATTTT	CASSSIGEGTDTQYF
TRBV2	TRBD1	.	TRBJ2-7	TGTGCCAGCAGTCCCGGACAGGGAGTGACCTACGAGCAGTACTTC	CASSPGQGVTYEQYF
TRBV10-3	TRBD2	.	TRBJ2-2	TGTGCCATCAGTGAGTCCGGAGCGGGGGGCAACACCGGGGAGCTGTTTTTT	CAISESGAGGNTGELFF
TRBV28	.	.	TRBJ2-7	TGTGCCAGCAGCTCCGGGACCCGATACGAGCAGTACTTC	CASSSGTRYEQYF
TRBV5-1	TRBD2	.	TRBJ2-7	TGCGCCAGCAGCTTGGATCCTAGCGGGAGTACCGAGCAGTACTTC	CASSLDPSGSTEQYF
TRBV28	.	.	TRBJ2-6	TGTGCCAGCAGTTTAGTTCGACGGGGCCGCTCTGGGGCCAACGTCCTGACTTTC	CASSLVRRGRSGANVLTF
TRBV5-1	.	.	TRBJ1-1	TGCGCCAGCAGCCCCCAGGGGTTGGGGGACACTGAAGCTTTCTTT	CASSPQGLGDTEAFF
TRBV7-8	.	.	TRBJ2-3	TGTGCCAGCAGCTTGAGGGGTAGCACAGATACGCAGTATTTT	CASSLRGSTDTQYF
TRBV7-9	.	.	TRBJ1-3	TGTGCCAGCAGCTCACCTCAGGGGGGAAACACCATATATTTT	CASSSPQGGNTIYF
TRBV28	.	.	TRBJ1-1	TGTGCCAGCAGTTTAATTCAGAACACTGAAGCTTTCTTT	CASSLIQNTEAFF
TRBV5-8	.	.	TRBJ2-6	TGTGCCAGCAGCCCCGGACACGCTGGGGCCAACGTCCTGACTTTC	CASSPGHAGANVLTF
TRBV11-1	.	.	TRBJ1-2	TGTGCCAGCAGCTTAGACAGAAACTATGGCTACACCTTC	CASSLDRNYGYTF
TRBV5-1	TRBD1	.	TRBJ2-7	TGCGCCAGCAGCTTGGGAAATGCCGGGACAGGAGTTTACGAGCAGTACTTC	CASSLGNAGTGVYEQYF
TRBV27	TRBD2	.	TRBJ2-1	TGTGCCAGCATCCCCGGACTAGCGGGAGCCCATGAGCAGTTCTTC	CASIPGLAGAHEQFF
TRBV7-7	.	.	TRBJ2-5	TGTGCTAGCAGCCCCCGCACAGACATCGCGGAGACCCAGTACTTC	CASSPRTDIAETQYF
TRBV29-1	TRBD1	.	TRBJ1-1	TGCAGCGTTGGGACAGGGCCGAACACTGAAGCTTTCTTT	CSVGTGPNTEAFF